This T cell receptor (beta chain) is drawn from a study of blood T cell repertoires in COVID-19. Across the study: The United States, Italy and Spain were the sources of the acute and convalescent COVID-19 samples. Sources were T cells, B-cell-depleted T cells, or PBMCs; the material itself was cDNA or gDNA.

This clone was counted once. CDR3 length: 13 residues. Germline V gene lookup returns CDR1 KGHDR and CDR2 SFDVKD. J lost 4 bases, V lost 9 bases, and 5 bases had no gene match. In the original workflow: Reference gene primer amplification in the assay estimated nucleated cell counts. This table comes from immunoSEQ multiplex PCR, and its TCRdb copy is limited to in-frame clones, with some not included. V and J calls and clone size are those listed in that table; D and trimming were worked out from the DNA. Among about 64,000 clones listed, 75% to 85% were seen once. This receptor was identified in a human donor in a cohort sampled during active COVID-19. Sequenced: peripheral blood. This sequence joins TRBV24-1 and TRBJ1-3; 7 bases line up with TRBD1. CDR3 loop: CATAGTEGNTIYF. CDR3 sequence (DNA): TGTGCCACCGCCGGGACAGAGGGAAACACCATATATTTT.